This T cell receptor (beta chain) was recorded in a study of T cell responses to AZD1222 COVID-19 vaccine. Germline V gene lookup returns CDR1 SGHAT and CDR2 FQNNGV. V shed 5 bases and J shed 7 bases, with 15 bases lying between them. This CDR3 is built from 15 residues. Libraries were prepared by immunoSEQ multiplex PCR; TCRdb keeps only in-frame clonotypes and omits some of them. The repertoire has some 70,000 clones, around four fifths of them found once; the top ten carry under 7%. Sequenced material: peripheral blood, taken on day 0 of AZD1222 vaccination. The chain employs TRBV11-2 and TRBJ1-6; TRBD1 is a possible D gene (6 bases). The receptor was derived from an adult in good health. CDR3 sequence reads: CASSAATGRNSPLHF. As DNA, the CDR3 is TGTGCCAGCAGCGCCGCCACAGGGCGCAATTCACCCCTCCACTTT.